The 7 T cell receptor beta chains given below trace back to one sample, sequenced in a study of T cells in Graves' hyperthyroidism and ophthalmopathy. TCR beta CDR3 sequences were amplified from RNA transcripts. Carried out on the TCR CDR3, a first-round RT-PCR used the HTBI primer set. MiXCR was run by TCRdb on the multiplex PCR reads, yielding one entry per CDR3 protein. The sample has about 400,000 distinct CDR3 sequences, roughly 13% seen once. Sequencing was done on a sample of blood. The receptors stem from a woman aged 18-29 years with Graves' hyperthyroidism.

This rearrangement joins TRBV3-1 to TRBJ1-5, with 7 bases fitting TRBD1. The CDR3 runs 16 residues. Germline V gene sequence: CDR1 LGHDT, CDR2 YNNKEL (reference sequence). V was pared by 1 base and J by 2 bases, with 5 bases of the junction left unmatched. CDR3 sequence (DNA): TGTGCCAGCAGCCAAGGAACAGGGGTAGGCAATCAGCCCCAGCATTTT. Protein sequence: CASSQGTGVGNQPQHF.

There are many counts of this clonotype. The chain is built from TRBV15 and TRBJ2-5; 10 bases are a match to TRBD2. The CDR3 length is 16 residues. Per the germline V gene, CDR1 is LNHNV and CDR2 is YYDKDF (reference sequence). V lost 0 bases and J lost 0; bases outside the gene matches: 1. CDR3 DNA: TGTGCCACCAGCAGAGAAACTAGCGGGAACCAAGAGACCCAGTACTTC. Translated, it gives CATSRETSGNQETQYF.

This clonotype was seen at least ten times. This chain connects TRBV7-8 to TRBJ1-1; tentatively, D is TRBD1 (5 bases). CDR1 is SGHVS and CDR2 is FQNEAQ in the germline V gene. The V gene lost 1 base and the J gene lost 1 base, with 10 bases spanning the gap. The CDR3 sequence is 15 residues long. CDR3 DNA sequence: TGTGCCAGCAGCTTAGGGGGGTCGACGAACACTGAAGCTTTCTTT. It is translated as CASSLGGSTNTEAFF.

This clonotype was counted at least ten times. The CDR3 DNA sequence: TGTGCCAGCAGCGCTCCTTGGGACAGGGGGGGCTACACCTTC. Encoded protein: CASSAPWDRGGYTF. V and J are TRBV28 and TRBJ1-2, with 11 nucleotides matching TRBD1. Germline CDR1 MDHEN, CDR2 SYDVKM. J lost 8 bases, V lost 6 bases, and 8 bases had no gene match. The CDR3 is 14 amino acids.

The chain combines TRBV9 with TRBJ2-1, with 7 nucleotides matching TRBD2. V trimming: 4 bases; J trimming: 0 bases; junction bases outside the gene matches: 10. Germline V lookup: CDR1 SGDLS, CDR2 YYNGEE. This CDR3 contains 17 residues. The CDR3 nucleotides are TGTGCCAGCAGCCTACGGACTAGAGCCCGCTCCTACAATGAGCAGTTCTTC. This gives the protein CASSLRTRARSYNEQFF.

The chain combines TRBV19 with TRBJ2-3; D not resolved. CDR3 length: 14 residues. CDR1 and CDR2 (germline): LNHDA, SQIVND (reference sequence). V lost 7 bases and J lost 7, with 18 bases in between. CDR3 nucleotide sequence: TGTGCCAGTACCGAGCTGGGCCGAGGTAATACGCAGTATTTT. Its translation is CASTELGRGNTQYF.

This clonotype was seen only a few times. This chain's CDR3 is CASSRRTSGGSRELRDTQYF. In DNA, the CDR3 is TGTGCCAGCAGCCGTCGGACTAGCGGGGGGTCTAGGGAGTTGCGGGATACGCAGTATTTT. V gene TRBV3-1 combines with J gene TRBJ2-3; 14 bases are a match to TRBD2. Germline trimming cut 4 bases from V and 6 bases from J; bases unmatched to any gene: 18. There are 20 residues in the CDR3. Germline values: CDR1 LGHDT, CDR2 YNNKEL (reference sequence).